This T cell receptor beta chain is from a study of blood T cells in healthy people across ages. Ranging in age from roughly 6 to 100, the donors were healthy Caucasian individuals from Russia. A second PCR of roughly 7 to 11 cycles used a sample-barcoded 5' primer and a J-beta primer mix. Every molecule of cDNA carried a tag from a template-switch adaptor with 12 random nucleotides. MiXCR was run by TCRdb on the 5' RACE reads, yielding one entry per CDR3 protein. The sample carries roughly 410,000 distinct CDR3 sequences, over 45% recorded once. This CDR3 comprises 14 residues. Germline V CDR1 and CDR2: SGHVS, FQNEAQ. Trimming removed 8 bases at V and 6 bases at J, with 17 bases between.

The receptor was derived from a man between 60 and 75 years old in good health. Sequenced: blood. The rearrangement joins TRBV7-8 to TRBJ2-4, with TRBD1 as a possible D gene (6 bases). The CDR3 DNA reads TGTGCCAGCTCAGAACAGGGACGGGGAAACATTCAGTACTTC. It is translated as CASSEQGRGNIQYF.